Only one count was recorded for the clone carrying this TCR beta chain. Treatment: treatment-naive control, cytoreductive nephrectomy. The data derive from a study of radiation and T cells in renal cell carcinoma. Clones were sequenced by immunoSEQ multiplex PCR, and TCRdb holds only the in-frame ones, with some missing. The sample yields more than 15,000 clones, around three fifths seen once. The sample was tumor tissue, taken from a patient whose treatment was nephrectomy without radiotherapy. This clonotype was obtained from a man over 45 with renal cell carcinoma.

This CDR3 reads CASRTVTNTEAFF. CDR3 in DNA: TGTGCCAGTAGGACAGTTACTAACACTGAAGCTTTCTTT. This chain uses TRBV19 with TRBJ1-1, with D tentatively TRBD1 (5 bases). CDR1 is LNHDA and CDR2 is SQIVND in the germline V gene (reference sequence). Trimming pared 6 bases from V and 2 bases from J, leaving 10 bases between. CDR3 length: 13 residues.